This T cell receptor beta chain was observed in a study of blood T cell repertoires in COVID-19 (dated by TCRdb to 2018 to 2021). Regarding the complete study: Collaborator samples came from the United States, Italy and Spain and covered acute and convalescent phases of COVID-19. The material from the prospective study consisted of cDNA or gDNA derived from T cells, B-cell-depleted T cells, or PBMCs. The dataset comprised deeply sampled blood TCRbeta repertoires from subjects exposed to, actively infected with, or recovered from COVID-19. The repertoires were made available in a free public database intended to serve as a resource for research on the immune response to SARS-CoV-2. The samples were drawn from two sources: the first 160 participants of the ongoing ImmuneRACE study, and 1,000 to 1,500 subjects contributed by 6 global collaborators. The sample metadata nearly always contained a de-identified subject ID, COVID-19 status, age in years and sex. Where available, HLA class I and class II types were obtained from metadata supplied by the sample provider rather than from assay-based typing.

In this sample, this clone turned up a few times. This receptor's antigen is unknown. Nothing much larger sits one base from this clone, and base qualities are not available. The immunoSEQ Assay, a bias-controlled multiplex PCR, was used to amplify TCRbeta CDR3 regions from genomic DNA. In the original analysis: Nucleated cell counts per sample were estimated from amplification of reference gene primers within the assay. To quantify the absolute abundance of each unique TCRbeta CDR3 rearrangement, sequence reads were collapsed and filtered. For each sample, productive Simpson clonality was calculated as the square root of Simpson's diversity index over productive rearrangements. TCRdb stores this immuneACCESS table with in-frame sequences only. Part of the clones is absent; in the studies checked, under half of the shortfall reflects unresolved V genes, and no reason is known for the rest. The D gene and trimming were derived from the DNA, and the V and J assignments and clone size from that table. This sample is represented by over 85,000 clones; about 72% of them were singletons. Clones ranked in the top ten supply 7.6% of the sample.

Findings and caveats that apply to the study as a whole: The quantity of clinical and demographic metadata differed by source and by participant and was supplied without curation.

There are 15 amino acids in the CDR3, from cysteine to phenylalanine inclusive. Here the CDR3 DNA is all that survives: 45 bases in frame from base 1. Trimming at the junction amounts to 9 bases on V and 5 bases on J, and the germline ends lie 19 bases apart. The CDR1 and CDR2 encoded by the germline V gene are KGHDR and SFDVKD. The collaborating institutions used their own protocols to collect whole blood in K2EDTA tubes. Collaborator samples were shipped for TCRbeta analysis as frozen whole blood, isolated PBMCs, or DNA extracted from either sample type. This receptor chain uses TRBV24-1 and TRBJ1-5; the D segment could be TRBD1, given 5 matching bases. This sequence was found in a woman aged 60-70 years with acute or convalescent COVID-19. Sequencing was performed on peripheral blood. The CDR3: CATAQGRNPDQPQHF. The DNA reads as follows: TGTGCCACCGCCCAGGGCCGCAACCCCGATCAGCCCCAGCATTTT.